The source of this T cell receptor (beta chain) is a study of blood T cell repertoires in COVID-19. Whole-study context: Donors in the United States, Italy and Spain gave samples during acute or convalescent COVID-19.

Sequencing used immunoSEQ multiplex PCR; TCRdb keeps in-frame clones, though not all of them. The top ten clones hold under 8.5% of a sample with nearly 90,000 clones, roughly 87% of them seen once. One Seattle source followed patients from active infection through their disease course. The clonotype comes from a man between 18 and 29 years old with COVID-19, enrolled during active disease. The source material was peripheral blood.

Written as DNA, the CDR3 is TGCGCCAGCAGCCCCCGGGGCTACGAGCAGTACTTC. Amino acids: CASSPRGYEQYF. J is TRBJ2-7 and V is TRBV5-1; D perhaps matches TRBD2 (5 bases). This CDR3 is built from 12 residues. Germline-derived CDR1 and CDR2 are SGHRS and YFSETQ. V lost 4 bases to trimming and J lost 3 bases, with 8 bases between them.